This entry lists 32 T cell receptor beta chains sequenced from one sample in a study of T cell responses to AZD1222 COVID-19 vaccine. Profiling relied on immunoSEQ multiplex PCR, and the TCRdb table lists in-frame clones only, not all of them. The sample lists about 120,000 clones; roughly 92% were seen once. This specimen was peripheral blood, taken 28 days after the second AZD1222 dose. The receptors come from an adult who received the AZD1222 COVID-19 vaccine.

The rearrangement uses TRBV15 and TRBJ2-3, with D perhaps matching TRBD2 (5 bases). The V and J ends lost 6 bases and 0 bases respectively, with 13 bases between them. This CDR3 spans 15 amino acids. Germline lookup yields CDR1 LNHNV and CDR2 YYDKDF (reference sequence). DNA for the CDR3: TGTGCCACCAGGGGCTTCGGGGATAGCACAGATACGCAGTATTTT. Its translation: CATRGFGDSTDTQYF.

This chain joins TRBV5-4 and TRBJ2-1; D might be TRBD2 (5 bases). V shed 3 bases and J shed 0 bases, with 19 bases lying between them. Germline assignment: CDR1 SGHNT and CDR2 YYREEE (reference sequence). This CDR3 is 18 amino acids long. The DNA for the CDR3 is TGTGCCAGCAGCTCTGGAGGCCTACACCGGAGCTCCTACAATGAGCAGTTCTTC. It yields the protein CASSSGGLHRSSYNEQFF.

The count of this clone is one. V and J are TRBV4-2 and TRBJ2-4; 9 bases are a match to TRBD2. There are 17 residues in the CDR3. Germline V lookup: CDR1 LGHNA, CDR2 YNFKEQ. Trimming at V came to 0 bases and at J to 0 bases, leaving 3 bases not matched to a gene. The CDR3 region is CASSQDGLALAKNIQYF. In DNA form, the CDR3 reads TGTGCCAGCAGCCAAGACGGACTAGCGCTAGCCAAAAACATTCAGTACTTC.

The V and J genes are TRBV28 and TRBJ2-3; D remains ambiguous. From germline, CDR1 is MDHEN and CDR2 SYDVKM. This CDR3 spans 16 amino acids. The V end lost 8 bases, the J end lost 3 bases, and 21 bases lay between the germline ends. The CDR3 sequence is CASYAQVQLLTDTQYF. The CDR3, as DNA: TGTGCCAGCTATGCTCAGGTCCAACTTTTAACAGATACGCAGTATTTT.

This clone has only one observation. This chain uses TRBV27 with TRBJ1-1, with 9 bases that match TRBD1. The CDR3 spans 12 residues. Trimming at V came to 7 bases and at J to 7 bases, leaving 4 bases not matched to a gene. CDR1 and CDR2 (germline): MNHEY, SMNVEV (reference sequence). CDR3 sequence: CASTPGQGEAFF. In DNA, the CDR3 is TGTGCCAGCACCCCGGGACAGGGTGAAGCTTTCTTT.

The gene calls are TRBV2 and TRBJ2-7, with D perhaps matching TRBD1 (6 bases). V dropped 6 bases and J dropped 1 base, with 16 bases sitting between them. The CDR3 has 15 amino acids. Germline CDR1 is SNHLY and CDR2 is FYNNEI. Here the CDR3 reads CASSGDTGGSYEQYF. In DNA form, the CDR3 reads TGTGCCAGCAGCGGGGACACCGGAGGTTCCTACGAGCAGTACTTC.

The V gene is TRBV7-9, the J gene TRBJ2-3; 10 bases fit TRBD2. Germline V gene lookup returns CDR1 SEHNR and CDR2 FQNEAQ (reference sequence). The CDR3 totals 17 residues. J was trimmed by 2 bases and V by 5 bases; bases with no gene match: 10. This chain's CDR3 is CASSHPSSGSYTDTQYF. The CDR3 bases are TGTGCCAGCAGCCATCCCTCTAGCGGGAGTTACACAGATACGCAGTATTTT.

The chain is built from TRBV9 and TRBJ2-3; D uncertain. V was clipped by 0 bases and J by 3 bases, with 8 bases between them. This CDR3 comprises 14 residues. Germline lookup yields CDR1 SGDLS and CDR2 YYNGEE. CDR3 bases: TGTGCCAGCAGCGTAGAAGGATGGACAGATACGCAGTATTTT. This codes for CASSVEGWTDTQYF.

The chain couples TRBV4-1 to TRBJ1-1; D not certain. The ends were cut back, 4 bases at V and 1 base at J, with 7 bases in the middle. This CDR3 contains 13 residues. Germline V gene sequence: CDR1 MGHRA, CDR2 YSYEKL. Written as DNA, the CDR3 is TGCGCCAGCAGCCTGAGGAGGAACACTGAAGCTTTCTTT. It codes for CASSLRRNTEAFF.

V and J are TRBV18 and TRBJ2-7; 8 bases are a match to TRBD1. The V gene end was trimmed by 6 bases and the J gene end by 0 bases; junction bases not matched to a gene: 7. Germline lookup yields CDR1 KGHSH and CDR2 LQKENI. This CDR3 contains 15 residues. The CDR3 DNA follows: TGTGCCAGCTCTTGGGACAGGTCCTTCTCCTACGAGCAGTACTTC. It encodes CASSWDRSFSYEQYF.

The chain employs TRBV5-1 and TRBJ1-1; 7 bases align to TRBD1. The germline gives CDR1 SGHRS, CDR2 YFSETQ. The CDR3 is made up of 15 amino acids. After removal of 4 bases from V and 1 base from J, the junction contained 7 bases not matched to a gene. The CDR3 here is CASSPTGESNTEAFF. The CDR3 DNA follows: TGCGCCAGCAGCCCAACAGGGGAATCGAACACTGAAGCTTTCTTT. Complete variable domain (other parts from reference TRBV5-1 and TRBJ1-1): KAGVTQTPRYLIKTRGQQVTLSCSPISGHRSVSWYQQTPGQGLQFLFEYFSETQRNKGNFPGRFSGRQFSNSRSEMNVSTLELGDSALYLCASSPTGESNTEAFFGQGTRLTVV.

The genes are TRBV18 and TRBJ1-2; TRBD1 matches 9 bases. V trimming: 8 bases; J trimming: 5 bases; junction bases outside the gene matches: 9. The CDR3 has 14 residues. Germline V gene data show CDR1 as KGHSH and CDR2 as LQKENI. CDR3 nucleotide sequence: TGTGCCAGCCGAGCGGGGGACAGGGATTATGGCTACACCTTC. It codes for CASRAGDRDYGYTF.

The gene calls are TRBV4-2 and TRBJ2-1, with 7 bases that match TRBD2. The CDR3 sequence is 14 residues long. The V gene's germline CDR1 is LGHNA and CDR2 YNFKEQ. The J segment lost 10 bases and the V segment lost 0 bases, leaving 6 bases of the junction unmatched. CDR3 in DNA: TGTGCCAGCAGCCAAGATCTAGCGGTAGGGGAGCAGTTCTTC. Its protein product is CASSQDLAVGEQFF.

The rearrangement uses TRBV10-1 and TRBJ2-1; D not certain. The length of the CDR3 is 12 residues. The V gene lost 1 base and the J gene lost 6 bases, with 4 bases spanning the gap. The germline gives CDR1 WNHNN, CDR2 SYGVQD (reference sequence). Here the CDR3 DNA reads TGCGCCAGCAGTGAGTTGCTCAATGAGCAGTTCTTC. This gives the protein CASSELLNEQFF.

The rearrangement links TRBV28 to TRBJ2-1; D not resolved. Germline lookup yields CDR1 MDHEN and CDR2 SYDVKM. Trimming pared 7 bases from V and 3 bases from J, leaving 4 bases between. CDR3 length: 11 residues. The CDR3 DNA follows: TGTGCCAGCACTTTCTACAATGAGCAGTTCTTC. Its protein product is CASTFYNEQFF.

V is TRBV27 and J is TRBJ2-7; tentative D call: TRBD1 (6 bases). V was pared by 2 bases and J by 5 bases, with 13 bases between. Germline CDR1 is MNHEY and CDR2 is SMNVEV (reference sequence). This CDR3 comprises 14 residues. In DNA, the CDR3 is TGTGCCAGCAGTTTAGTACAGGGTGTTAACGAGCAGTACTTC. It translates to CASSLVQGVNEQYF.

The gene calls are TRBV2 and TRBJ1-6, with 7 bases aligning to TRBD1. CDR3 length: 17 residues. The V and J ends lost 7 bases and 5 bases, in that order; junction bases with no gene match: 14. The germline gives CDR1 SNHLY, CDR2 FYNNEI. This CDR3 reads CASTGDMGQLNNSPLHF. Written as DNA, the CDR3 is TGTGCCAGCACCGGAGATATGGGACAGCTAAATAATTCACCCCTCCACTTT.

This clone was recorded only once. In nucleotides, the CDR3 is TGCAGCGTTGTAAGGGACAGGGGTGCCAAAAACATTCAGTACTTC. Protein: CSVVRDRGAKNIQYF. The chain combines TRBV29-1 with TRBJ2-4, with 10 bases matching TRBD1. Looked up from germline, CDR1 is SQVTM and CDR2 is ANQGSEA. The CDR3 length is 15 residues. V shed 4 bases and J 1 base; nucleotides not matched to a gene: 4.

The V and J genes are TRBV27 and TRBJ2-1; 9 bases map to TRBD2. Germline trimming cut 2 bases from V and 7 bases from J; bases unmatched to any gene: 12. CDR1 is MNHEY, CDR2 SMNVEV, per germline (reference sequence). The CDR3 is 17 residues long. CDR3: CASSLILAGGPRNEQFF. The CDR3 bases are TGTGCCAGCAGTTTAATCCTCGCGGGAGGGCCCAGGAATGAGCAGTTCTTC.

The V call is TRBV28, the J call TRBJ1-4; D unclear. This CDR3 has 15 residues. CDR1 and CDR2 (germline): MDHEN, SYDVKM. Between the trimmed V and J ends, which lost 4 bases and 6 bases, there was a span of 15 bases. The CDR3 nucleotides are TGTGCCAGCAGTTCATCACGGGGTGGTTATGAAAAACTGTTTTTT. Translated, it gives CASSSSRGGYEKLFF.

The chain recombines TRBV5-1 with TRBJ2-2, with D possibly matching TRBD2 (6 bases). The CDR3 has 16 residues. Per germline, CDR1 SGHRS and CDR2 YFSETQ. V was shortened by 1 base and J by 0 bases, with 10 bases between the two germline ends. CDR3 amino acids: CASSLTGLTNTGELFF. In DNA, the CDR3 is TGCGCCAGCAGCTTGACAGGACTAACGAACACCGGGGAGCTGTTTTTT.

The chain links TRBV5-1 to TRBJ1-3, with D unresolved. The CDR3 runs 16 residues. V lost 7 bases and J 0 bases, leaving 17 bases between the germline ends. Germline-derived CDR1 and CDR2 are SGHRS and YFSETQ. CDR3 nucleotides: TGCGCCAGCGCCAGAACCCGGGCGGACTCTGGAAACACCATATATTTT. Amino acids: CASARTRADSGNTIYF.

The V call is TRBV20-1, the J call TRBJ2-7; 7 nucleotides align to TRBD2. CDR3 length equals 15 residues. Unmatched junction bases numbered 13, after V lost 3 bases and J lost 5 bases. Per germline, CDR1 DFQATT and CDR2 SNEGSKA (reference sequence). The CDR3 protein is CSASTPRLAVHEQYF. In DNA, the CDR3 is TGCAGTGCTAGTACCCCCCGGCTAGCGGTCCACGAGCAGTACTTC.

This chain joins TRBV18 and TRBJ1-5, with 8 bases identical to TRBD1. Germline V CDR1 and CDR2: KGHSH, LQKENI. The junction had 4 bases not matched to a gene; V was cut back by 3 bases and J by 6 bases. The length of the CDR3 is 14 residues. The DNA of the CDR3 is TGTGCCAGCTCACCCAGGACAGGGAGTCAGCCCCAGCATTTT. Translation: CASSPRTGSQPQHF.

J is TRBJ1-5 and V is TRBV7-2, with a weak D call TRBD1 (6 bases). Germline-derived CDR1 and CDR2 are SGHTA and FQGNSA. The CDR3 covers 15 residues. V lost 2 bases and J lost 3, with 11 bases in between. The CDR3 nucleotides read TGTGCCAGCAGCTTATACAGGGAACTCAATCAGCCCCAGCATTTT. Residues: CASSLYRELNQPQHF.

This chain joins TRBV10-3 and TRBJ2-7; D ambiguous. Germline V gives CDR1 ENHRY, CDR2 SYGVKD. This CDR3 contains 13 residues. The V end lost 3 bases, the J end lost 3 bases, and 9 bases lay between the germline ends. The CDR3 DNA follows: TGTGCCATCAGTGAAGGTCACCTCTACGAGCAGTACTTC. This translates into CAISEGHLYEQYF.

On this clone: This CDR3 is also generated by other DNA sequences in the sample. This sequence joins TRBV3-1 (or the pseudogene TRBV3-2) and TRBJ1-5; TRBD1 aligns across 8 bases. This CDR3 spans 14 amino acids. Germline V gives CDR1 LGHDT, CDR2 YNNKEL (reference sequence). The junction had 3 bases not matched to a gene; V was cut back by 4 bases and J by 4 bases. CDR3 DNA: TGTGCCAGCAGCCTAAGGACAGGGAATCAGCCCCAGCATTTT. Its protein is CASSLRTGNQPQHF.

This rearrangement joins TRBV19 to TRBJ2-1; TRBD2 matches at 10 bases. Per the germline V gene, CDR1 is LNHDA and CDR2 is SQIVND (reference sequence). The length of the CDR3 is 15 residues. Germline trimming cut 3 bases from V and 7 bases from J; bases unmatched to any gene: 6. CDR3 in DNA: TGTGCCAGTAGTATGTTTAGCGGGAGGAAGAATGAGCAGTTCTTC. Translation: CASSMFSGRKNEQFF.

This clone was recorded once. Being one base from a much bigger clone, this may be a read error. This chain links TRBV6-5 with TRBJ1-5; weak D call: TRBD1 (5 bases). This CDR3 has 15 residues. The V end was cut by 6 bases, the J end by 0 bases, with 12 bases between. Germline assignment: CDR1 MNHEY and CDR2 SVGAGI. Here the CDR3 reads CASSPDTYSNQPQHF. As DNA, the CDR3 is TGTGCCAGCAGCCCGGACACTTATAGCAATCAGCCCCAGCATTTT.

Here the CDR3 DNA reads TGTGCCAGTAGTATAGGACAGCAAAGCTATGGCTACACCTTC. Amino acids: CASSIGQQSYGYTF. The chain employs TRBV19 and TRBJ1-2; D perhaps matches TRBD1 (5 bases). V lost 1 base and J 4 bases, leaving 10 bases between the germline ends. Germline CDR1 LNHDA, CDR2 SQIVND (reference sequence). The CDR3 length is 14 residues.

V gene TRBV6-5 combines with J gene TRBJ2-1, with D tentatively TRBD2 (6 bases). From germline, CDR1 is MNHEY and CDR2 SVGAGI. The CDR3 runs 14 residues. Trimming removed 6 bases at V and 7 bases at J, with 16 bases between. CDR3 loop: CASRPLGLANEQFF. Here the CDR3 DNA reads TGTGCCAGCAGGCCCTTGGGACTTGCAAATGAGCAGTTCTTC.

The chain couples TRBV28 to TRBJ1-5; 10 bases match TRBD1. The length of the CDR3 is 15 residues. After removal of 3 bases from V and 3 bases from J, the junction contained 2 bases not matched to a gene. Germline V gene data show CDR1 as MDHEN and CDR2 as SYDVKM. The CDR3 region has the DNA TGTGCCAGCAGTTTGGGGACAGGGGACAATCAGCCCCAGCATTTT. Translation: CASSLGTGDNQPQHF.